This T cell receptor beta chain was sequenced in a study of T cell repertoires in cytomegalovirus infection. The overall study: Public TCR beta signatures indicated both CMV infection and matching HLA type. Findings and limits, study-wide: Cumulative frequency of public TCR beta families picked out carriers of CMV plus the relevant HLA.

Looked up from germline, CDR1 is MDHEN and CDR2 is SYDVKM. This CDR3 is built from 14 residues. V lost 5 bases and J lost 5, with 15 bases in between. Each CDR3 protein is one row after TCRdb ran MiXCR on the reads. The data show about 460,000 distinct CDR3 sequences, roughly 10% seen once. This clonotype was recorded at least ten times. Antigen: not known. The sequence was collected from a human donor in good health (CMV status not recorded). Some clones in this sample may be carry-over from other donors' samples. The sequenced sample consisted of PBMCs. The J gene is TRBJ2-5, the V gene TRBV28, with D maybe TRBD1 (5 bases). CDR3 sequence reads: CASSAQGTGETQYF. In DNA form, the CDR3 reads TGTGCCAGCAGTGCCCAGGGTACTGGGGAGACCCAGTACTTC.